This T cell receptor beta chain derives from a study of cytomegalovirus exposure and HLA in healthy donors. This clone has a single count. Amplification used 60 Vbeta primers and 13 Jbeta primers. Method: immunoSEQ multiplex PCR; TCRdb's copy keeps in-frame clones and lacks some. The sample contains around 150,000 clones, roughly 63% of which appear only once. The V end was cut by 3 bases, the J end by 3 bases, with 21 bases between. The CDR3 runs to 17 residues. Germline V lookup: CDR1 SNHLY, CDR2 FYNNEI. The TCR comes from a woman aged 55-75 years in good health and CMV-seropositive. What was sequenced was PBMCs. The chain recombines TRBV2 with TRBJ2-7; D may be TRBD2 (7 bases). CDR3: CASSDPRGSGVDYEQYF. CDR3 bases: TGTGCCAGCAGTGATCCCAGGGGCAGCGGGGTAGACTACGAGCAGTACTTC.